This TCR beta chain was recovered during a study of CD8+ T cells in alopecia areata. Study-level information: Treated patients received severity scores based on the percentage of scalp area affected. The study, taken as a whole, reports: Scalp clonality dropped significantly under tofacitinib, as did expanded CD8+ top-100 clones.

The treatment is: oral pan-JAK inhibitor, 5-10 mg twice daily. Investigators isolated RNA and reverse transcribed it into cDNA to act as the sequencing template. The repertoire was sequenced with immunoSEQ multiplex PCR; TCRdb's copy has only in-frame clones and lacks some. The repertoire holds 150,000 to 200,000 clones, with around three fifths as singletons. This clone was detected a few times. Its matching antigen is unknown. The CDR3 covers 15 residues. CDR1 and CDR2 (germline): SGHTA, FQGNSA. V trimming: 4 bases; J trimming: 5 bases; junction bases outside the gene matches: 8. The sample in question was CD4+ T cells sorted from blood, obtained between weeks 49 and 50, from a patient treated with tofacitinib. The sequence came from a human donor with alopecia areata. The chain joins TRBV7-2 to TRBJ1-5; 7 bases are a match to TRBD1. As DNA, the CDR3 is TGTGCCAGCAGCTCCTCCGGGACAGCAGATCAGCCCCAGCATTTT. This gives the protein CASSSSGTADQPQHF. The complete variable domain, with remaining parts taken from reference TRBV7-2 and TRBJ1-5, reads GAGVSQSPSNKVTEKGKDVELRCDPISGHTALYWYRQSLGQGLEFLIYFQGNSAPDKSGLPSDRFSAERTGGSVSTLTIQRTQQEDSAVYLCASSSSGTADQPQHFGDGTRLSIL.